Below are 2 T cell receptor beta chains sequenced from a single sample in a study of cytomegalovirus exposure and HLA in healthy donors. A multiplex PCR was run with 60 Vbeta primers and 13 Jbeta primers. Some clones are missing from TCRdb's copy, which holds only in-frame ones; the method was immunoSEQ multiplex PCR. The sample contains around 150,000 clones, approximately 70% of which appear only once. The sample comprised PBMCs. The receptors originated from a man in his forties in good health and CMV-seropositive.

This clone has just a few counts. This chain links TRBV18 with TRBJ1-1, with 9 bases aligning to TRBD1. CDR1 is KGHSH, CDR2 LQKENI, per germline. V trimming: 6 bases; J trimming: 0 bases; junction bases outside the gene matches: 8. The CDR3 runs 16 residues. CDR3 bases: TGTGCCAGCTCTCCGATACAGGGGGCGATGAACACTGAAGCTTTCTTT. This encodes CASSPIQGAMNTEAFF.

On this clone itself: A junction end diverges from the germline sequence, so it may reflect a read error. The chain combines TRBV13 with TRBJ2-7; 9 bases line up with TRBD1. Germline CDR1 PRHDT, CDR2 FYEKMQ (reference sequence). CDR3 length equals 12 residues. The CDR3 DNA reads as TGTGCCAGCAGCTCCGGACAGGGGCTGGGCGACTTC. It codes for CASSSGQGLGDF.